What follows is one T cell receptor (beta chain) and its context. Its antigen is as yet unknown. A read error may explain this, as a much larger clone is one base away. This sample stems from a study of regulatory T cells in long-lasting Graves disease. Both iRepertoire HTBI primers and Arm-PCR of CDR3 regions were used to build the TCR beta libraries. TCRdb re-called the multiplex PCR reads with MiXCR, one entry per CDR3 protein. This table has 650,000 to 850,000 distinct CDR3 sequences, 25% to 35% appearing once. Time point defined: persistent/refractory GD, antithyroid drugs over 5 years with positive TRAb. PBMCs provided the RNA from which the TCR library was made. Investigators report Graves' disease was diagnosed under American Thyroid Association guidelines. Study-wide points: Researchers examined only peripheral blood and not thyroid tissue.

CDR1 is MDHEN, CDR2 SYDVKM, per germline. The CDR3 loop spans 15 amino acids. The V call is TRBV28, the J call TRBJ1-1; D gene ambiguous. The starting material was peripheral blood mononuclear cells (PBMCs), obtained when the disease was refractory, from a patient treated with antithyroid drugs. The source is a female donor with Graves disease. For the CDR3, the DNA is TGTGCCAGCAACCCCCAGACGTCGATGAACACTGAAGCTTCCTTT. It translates to CASNPQTSMNTEASF.